The 11 T cell receptor beta chains below come from one sample, sequenced in a study of blood T cell repertoires in COVID-19. This table comes from immunoSEQ multiplex PCR, and its TCRdb copy is limited to in-frame clones, with some not included. The sample lists about 16,000 clones, 85% to 95% occurring once. The specimen sequenced was peripheral blood. These receptors were taken from a human donor with active COVID-19. The donor label of this sample is uncertain.

CDR3 amino acids: CASSLTSGSYEQYF. CDR3 DNA sequence: TGTGCCAGCAGCTTGACTAGCGGCTCCTACGAGCAGTACTTC. The chain employs TRBV7-2 and TRBJ2-7, with 9 bases lining up with TRBD2. Germline CDR1 and CDR2: SGHTA and FQGNSA. V lost 3 bases and J lost 0; bases outside the gene matches: 0. The CDR3 extends over 14 amino acids.

This chain joins TRBV6-5 and TRBJ1-5, with D possibly being TRBD1 (6 bases). Germline V gene data show CDR1 as MNHEY and CDR2 as SVGAGI. The CDR3 covers 14 residues. Trimming removed 4 bases at V and 5 bases at J, with 12 bases between. CDR3 nucleotide sequence: TGTGCCAGCAGTTCCCGGGGGGGGCATCAGCCCCAGCATTTT. Translated, it gives CASSSRGGHQPQHF.

V usage is TRBV27 and J usage is TRBJ1-1, with 9 bases aligning to TRBD1. With V trimmed by 5 bases and J by 0 bases, 10 bases remained unmatched. This CDR3 is 17 amino acids long. Per germline, CDR1 MNHEY and CDR2 SMNVEV (reference sequence). The CDR3 is CASSPNTGGKVNTEAFF. CDR3 sequence (DNA): TGTGCCAGCAGTCCAAACACAGGGGGCAAAGTGAACACTGAAGCTTTCTTT.

V is TRBV28 and J is TRBJ1-2; unclear D gene. There are 13 residues in the CDR3. Germline V gene sequence: CDR1 MDHEN, CDR2 SYDVKM. The V and J ends lost 6 bases and 8 bases respectively, with 16 bases between them. The CDR3 bases are TGTGCCAGCAGCACAAATTGGCCGGGAGGCTACACCTTC. Its protein product is CASSTNWPGGYTF.

In nucleotides, the CDR3 is TGTGCCAGCAGCTCCGGACTAGCTCCTAGCACAGATACGCAGTATTTT. Its translation: CASSSGLAPSTDTQYF. This chain links TRBV7-9 with TRBJ2-3; 8 positions match TRBD2. Germline V gene lookup returns CDR1 SEHNR and CDR2 FQNEAQ (reference sequence). V lost 4 bases to trimming and J lost 0 bases; unmatched junction nucleotides: 6. The CDR3 has 16 amino acids.

The gene calls are TRBV15 and TRBJ2-3; D call uncertain. The CDR3 sequence is 14 residues long. V was clipped by 3 bases and J by 2 bases, with 9 bases between them. Germline-derived CDR1 and CDR2 are LNHNV and YYDKDF (reference sequence). The CDR3 here is CATSRRQLTDTQYF. In DNA form, the CDR3 reads TGTGCCACCAGCAGGAGGCAGCTCACAGATACGCAGTATTTT.

The chain has TRBV29-1 and TRBJ2-1; D call uncertain. The CDR3 has 18 amino acids. Trimming cost V 7 bases and J 3 bases, with 28 bases left between them. Germline V gene data show CDR1 as SQVTM and CDR2 as ANQGSEA. The CDR3 coding sequence is TGCAGCGGTGGAGCCCCACTAAGATCCGTCTCCTACTACAATGAGCAGTTCTTC. It encodes CSGGAPLRSVSYYNEQFF.

This chain joins TRBV10-1 and TRBJ1-6; weak D call: TRBD1 (6 bases). This CDR3 is 14 amino acids long. Germline V gene lookup returns CDR1 WNHNN and CDR2 SYGVQD (reference sequence). V was trimmed by 4 bases and J by 6 bases, leaving 10 bases between them. CDR3 bases: TGCGCCAGCAGTGCTCAGGGGCGTAATTCACCCCTCCACTTT. Translated, it gives CASSAQGRNSPLHF.

The chain is built from TRBV5-5 and TRBJ2-5; 12 bases are a match to TRBD2. Germline V CDR1 and CDR2: SGHKS, YYEKEE (reference sequence). The CDR3 has 16 residues. V dropped 4 bases and J dropped 5; count of bases not matched to a gene: 9. DNA for the CDR3: TGTGCCAGCAGCCCACCTAGCGGGGGGGCCTATGAGACCCAGTACTTC. Amino acid sequence: CASSPPSGGAYETQYF.

The J gene is TRBJ2-3, the V gene TRBV5-8, with 7 bases lining up with TRBD1. The V gene's germline CDR1 is SGHTS and CDR2 YDEGEE. Trimming cost V 3 bases and J 7 bases; bases outside gene matches: 14. This CDR3 spans 16 amino acids. The CDR3 bases are TGTGCCAGCAGCTCCCGGACAGGCGAAGGGCTATATACGCAGTATTTT. It yields the protein CASSSRTGEGLYTQYF.

This chain joins TRBV15 and TRBJ1-2; 10 nucleotides match TRBD1. The germline V gene has CDR1 LNHNV and CDR2 YYDKDF (reference sequence). J was trimmed by 3 bases and V by 1 base; bases with no gene match: 5. The length of the CDR3 is 16 residues. The chain's CDR3 is CATSRGRTGGDYGYTF. CDR3 DNA sequence: TGTGCCACCAGCAGAGGTCGGACAGGGGGGGACTATGGCTACACCTTC.